This TCR beta chain was captured by sequencing in a study of T cell responses to AZD1222 COVID-19 vaccine. Study-wide points: Regions 160-218 and 743-854 dominated among vaccine-associated CD4 TCRs spanning spike. Clonal diversity was possibly underestimated, and the donors were mostly white British, with more females. Targets within unmutated variant regions were reportedly found for nearly half of spike-specific TCRs.

The CDR3 contains 14 residues. Germline values: CDR1 MNHEY, CDR2 SVGAGI. The ends were cut back, 7 bases at V and 1 base at J, with 11 bases in the middle. As concerns this clone: Its antigen is still unknown.

TCRdb keeps only in-frame clones here, not all; method: immunoSEQ multiplex PCR. The sample includes around 200,000 clones, just over 85% of them seen just once. The sample was peripheral blood, taken on day 0 of AZD1222 vaccination. The TCR sequence derives from an adult in good health. V and J are TRBV6-5 and TRBJ1-5; D is unresolved. The CDR3 bases are TGTGCCAGCAAACCGGCGGGGAGCAATCAGCCCCAGCATTTT. Translation: CASKPAGSNQPQHF.